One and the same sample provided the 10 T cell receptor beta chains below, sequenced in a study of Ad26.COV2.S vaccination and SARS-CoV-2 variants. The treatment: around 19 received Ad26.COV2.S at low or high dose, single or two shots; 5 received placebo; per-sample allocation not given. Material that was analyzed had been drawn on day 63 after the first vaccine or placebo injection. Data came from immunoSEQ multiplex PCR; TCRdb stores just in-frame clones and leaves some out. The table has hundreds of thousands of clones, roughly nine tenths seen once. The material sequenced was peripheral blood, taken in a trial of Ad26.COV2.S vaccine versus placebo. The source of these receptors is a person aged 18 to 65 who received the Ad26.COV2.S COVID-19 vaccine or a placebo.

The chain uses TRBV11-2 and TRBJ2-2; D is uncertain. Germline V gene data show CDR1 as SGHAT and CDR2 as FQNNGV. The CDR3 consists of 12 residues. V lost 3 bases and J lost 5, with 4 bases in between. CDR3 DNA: TGTGCCAGCAGCTTGGAGACCGGGGAGCTGTTTTTT. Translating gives CASSLETGELFF.

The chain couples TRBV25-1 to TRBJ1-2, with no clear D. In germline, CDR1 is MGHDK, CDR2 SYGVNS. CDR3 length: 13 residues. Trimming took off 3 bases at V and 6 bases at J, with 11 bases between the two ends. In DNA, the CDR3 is TGTGCCAGCAGTGAGCATGGCAGGAATGGCTACACCTTC. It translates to CASSEHGRNGYTF.

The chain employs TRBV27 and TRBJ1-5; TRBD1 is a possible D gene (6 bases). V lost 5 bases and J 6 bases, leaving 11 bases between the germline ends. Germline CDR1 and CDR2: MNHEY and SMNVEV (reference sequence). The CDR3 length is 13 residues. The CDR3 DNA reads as TGTGCCAGCAGTCCTCGGACAGCTCAGCCCCAGCATTTT. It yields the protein CASSPRTAQPQHF.

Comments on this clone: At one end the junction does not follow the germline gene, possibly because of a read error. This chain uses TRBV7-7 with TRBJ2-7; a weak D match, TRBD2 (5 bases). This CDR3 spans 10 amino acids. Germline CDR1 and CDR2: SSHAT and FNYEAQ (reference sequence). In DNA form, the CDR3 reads TGTGCTAGCAGAGGGTACGAGCAGTACTTC. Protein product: CASRGYEQYF.

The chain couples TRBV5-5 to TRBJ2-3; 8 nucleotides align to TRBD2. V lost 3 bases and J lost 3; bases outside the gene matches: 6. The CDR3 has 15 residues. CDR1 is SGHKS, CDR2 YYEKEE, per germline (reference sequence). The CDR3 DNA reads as TGTGCCAGCAGCTCACGGGGGGGCGTAACAGATACGCAGTATTTT. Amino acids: CASSSRGGVTDTQYF. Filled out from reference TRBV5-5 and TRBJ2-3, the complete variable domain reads DAGVTQSPTHLIKTRGQQVTLRCSPISGHKSVSWYQQVLGQGPQFIFQYYEKEERGRGNFPDRFSARQFPNYSSELNVNALLLGDSALYLCASSSRGGVTDTQYFGPGTRLTVL.

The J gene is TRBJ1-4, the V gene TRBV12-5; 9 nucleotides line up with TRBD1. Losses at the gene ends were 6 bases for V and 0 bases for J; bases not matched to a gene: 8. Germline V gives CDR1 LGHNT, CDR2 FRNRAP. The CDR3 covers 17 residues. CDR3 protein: CASGPGQGSATNEKLFF. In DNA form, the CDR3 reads TGTGCTAGTGGCCCCGGACAGGGGTCCGCAACTAATGAAAAACTGTTTTTT.

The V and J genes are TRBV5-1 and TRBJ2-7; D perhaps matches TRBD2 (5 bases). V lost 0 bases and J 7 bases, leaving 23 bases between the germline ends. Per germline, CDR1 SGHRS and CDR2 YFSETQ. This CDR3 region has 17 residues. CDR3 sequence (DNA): TGCGCCAGCAGCTTGGGGGGAGCATTTGACAAGACCGGGGAGCAGTACTTC. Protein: CASSLGGAFDKTGEQYF.

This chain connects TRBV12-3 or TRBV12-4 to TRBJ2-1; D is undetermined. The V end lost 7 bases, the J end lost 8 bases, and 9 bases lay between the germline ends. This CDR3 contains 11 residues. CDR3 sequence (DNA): TGTGCCAGCACCCTTGGCCATGAGCAGTTCTTC. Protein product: CASTLGHEQFF.

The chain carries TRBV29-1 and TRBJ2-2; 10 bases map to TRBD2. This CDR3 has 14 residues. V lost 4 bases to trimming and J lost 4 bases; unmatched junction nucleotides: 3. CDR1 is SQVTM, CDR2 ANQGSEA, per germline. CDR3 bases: TGCAGCGTTGGGGTAGCGGGAGGCACCGGGGAGCTGTTTTTT. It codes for CSVGVAGGTGELFF.

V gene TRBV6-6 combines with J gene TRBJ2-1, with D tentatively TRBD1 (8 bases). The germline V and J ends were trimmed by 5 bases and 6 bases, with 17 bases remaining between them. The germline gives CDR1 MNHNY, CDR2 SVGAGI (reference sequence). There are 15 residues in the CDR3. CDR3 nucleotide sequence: TGTGCCAGCAGTGAGCGGGACAGGTCGATCAATGAGCAGTTCTTC. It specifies CASSERDRSINEQFF.